Below, 18 T cell receptor beta chains from the same sample are listed, as sequenced in a study of blood T cell repertoires in COVID-19. TCRdb keeps only in-frame clones here, not all; method: immunoSEQ multiplex PCR. The table records tens of thousands of clones, about 83% of them present only once. Sequencing used peripheral blood. These receptors originate from a human donor in a cohort sampled during active COVID-19.

This chain uses TRBV2 with TRBJ1-6; D perhaps matches TRBD1 (6 bases). CDR3 length equals 15 residues. Germline V gene sequence: CDR1 SNHLY, CDR2 FYNNEI. Trimming shortened V by 10 bases and J by 5 bases, and 18 bases separated the two germline ends. In DNA form, the CDR3 reads TGTGCCAACAGACAGGAGAATCTTCATAATTCACCCCTCCACTTT. This sequence encodes CANRQENLHNSPLHF.

This clone has a handful of counts. The rearrangement uses TRBV6-2 or TRBV6-3 and TRBJ2-1; a possible D gene is TRBD1 (6 bases). Deletions cut 0 bases from V and 8 bases from J, with 17 bases between. Germline CDR1 and CDR2: MNHEY and SVGEGT. CDR3 length: 16 residues. CDR3 nucleotides: TGTGCCAGCAGTTACTCGACAGGTACCCTCTTCTATGAGCAGTTCTTC. Encoded protein: CASSYSTGTLFYEQFF.

The chain carries TRBV2 and TRBJ2-3; 7 nucleotides agree with TRBD2. The J segment lost 0 bases and the V segment lost 9 bases, leaving 9 bases of the junction unmatched. Germline V gives CDR1 SNHLY, CDR2 FYNNEI. This CDR3 has 15 residues. Here the CDR3 DNA reads TGTGCCAGTATGTCAAGCGGGATTAGCACAGATACGCAGTATTTT. This encodes CASMSSGISTDTQYF.

This rearrangement joins TRBV18 to TRBJ2-1; TRBD2 agrees at 8 bases. The germline V gene has CDR1 KGHSH and CDR2 LQKENI. After removal of 3 bases from V and 6 bases from J, the junction contained 7 bases not matched to a gene. The CDR3 consists of 15 residues. CDR3 region: CASSPGLAVLNEQFF. CDR3 coding DNA: TGTGCCAGCTCACCCGGACTAGCAGTACTCAATGAGCAGTTCTTC. Full variable domain (remainder filled in from reference TRBV18 and TRBJ2-1): NAGVMQNPRHLVRRRGQEARLRCSPMKGHSHVYWYRQLPEEGLKFMVYLQKENIIDESGMPKERFSAEFPKEGPSILRIQQVVRGDSAAYFCASSPGLAVLNEQFFGPGTRLTVL.

J is TRBJ2-7 and V is TRBV2; D perhaps matches TRBD2 (5 bases). V lost 4 bases and J 0 bases, leaving 7 bases between the germline ends. Germline assignment: CDR1 SNHLY and CDR2 FYNNEI. This CDR3 is built from 13 residues. Written as DNA, the CDR3 is TGTGCCAGCAGTGTCGGGGACTCCTACGAGCAGTACTTC. Its translation: CASSVGDSYEQYF.

CDR3 residues: CASSYKGDSNQPQHF. CDR3 DNA: TGTGCCAGTAGCTATAAGGGAGATAGCAATCAGCCCCAGCATTTT. V gene TRBV19 combines with J gene TRBJ1-5; the D is unclear. Trimming cost V 6 bases and J 0 bases, with 12 bases left between them. The CDR3 contains 15 residues. CDR1 is LNHDA and CDR2 is SQIVND in the germline V gene (reference sequence).

The V and J genes are TRBV7-9 and TRBJ2-7; 10 bases fit TRBD1. Germline V CDR1 and CDR2: SEHNR, FQNEAQ (reference sequence). This CDR3 comprises 17 residues. J gave up 4 bases and V 1 base, and 10 bases lay outside the gene matches. CDR3 amino acids: CASSLGGQGKLFYEQYF. The CDR3 DNA is TGTGCCAGCAGCTTAGGGGGACAGGGGAAACTGTTTTACGAGCAGTACTTC.

J is TRBJ2-7 and V is TRBV2, with TRBD2 matching 14 bases. V lost 6 bases, J lost 2 bases, and 3 bases stayed unmatched. Germline V gene lookup returns CDR1 SNHLY and CDR2 FYNNEI. This CDR3 has 15 residues. CDR3 DNA: TGTGCCAGCAGCGCGGGACTAGCGGGAGCCTACGAGCAGTACTTC. Amino acids: CASSAGLAGAYEQYF.

This rearrangement joins TRBV10-3 to TRBJ2-1; TRBD1 might be the D (5 bases). Germline assignment: CDR1 ENHRY and CDR2 SYGVKD. Deletions cut 0 bases from V and 6 bases from J, with 12 bases between. The CDR3 covers 15 residues. CDR3 DNA sequence: TGTGCCATCAGTGAGTCGACAGCTGGCCGCAATGAGCAGTTCTTC. Translating gives CAISESTAGRNEQFF.

V and J are TRBV28 and TRBJ2-1, with D maybe TRBD2 (7 bases). The CDR3 runs 16 residues. Germline V gene sequence: CDR1 MDHEN, CDR2 SYDVKM. V was trimmed by 1 base and J by 2 bases, leaving 12 bases between them. DNA of the CDR3: TGTGCCAGCAGTTTATTTTCGGGGGGCACCTACAATGAGCAGTTCTTC. Translation: CASSLFSGGTYNEQFF.

This clone was counted a few times. The chain is built from TRBV3-1 (or the pseudogene TRBV3-2) and TRBJ1-1, with D perhaps matching TRBD1 (6 bases). The germline V and J ends were trimmed by 4 bases and 1 base, with 19 bases remaining between them. Germline V CDR1 and CDR2: LGHDT, YNNKEL (reference sequence). This CDR3 region has 17 residues. Written as DNA, the CDR3 is TGTGCCAGCAGCCCGAGAGGGGGTCGGGGCCGGAACACTGAAGCTTTCTTT. Translated: CASSPRGGRGRNTEAFF.

V and J are TRBV19 and TRBJ1-5, with 8 bases fitting TRBD1. V was clipped by 6 bases and J by 7 bases; unmatched bases: 5. Germline lookup yields CDR1 LNHDA and CDR2 SQIVND (reference sequence). The CDR3 length is 13 residues. CDR3 nucleotides: TGTGCCAGTAGGGGACAGGTTGGGCAGCCCCAGCATTTT. Translating gives CASRGQVGQPQHF.

The rearrangement joins TRBV4-3 to TRBJ1-6, with TRBD1 identical over 9 bases. CDR1 and CDR2 from the germline V gene are LGHNA and YSLEER. This CDR3 comprises 15 residues. Trimming took 3 bases from V and 10 from J; bases not matched to a gene: 7. CDR3 residues: CASSQDRGAGSPLHF. CDR3 sequence (DNA): TGCGCCAGCAGCCAGGACAGGGGAGCTGGGTCACCCCTCCACTTT.

This chain connects TRBV28 to TRBJ2-7, with TRBD2 identical over 10 bases. The length of the CDR3 is 14 residues. Unmatched junction bases numbered 4, after V lost 5 bases and J lost 3 bases. Germline loops: CDR1 MDHEN, CDR2 SYDVKM. CDR3 DNA: TGTGCCAGCAGTCGCAGCGGGAGGGTCTACGAGCAGTACTTC. Its protein product is CASSRSGRVYEQYF.

This chain joins TRBV18 and TRBJ2-1; 10 nucleotides align to TRBD2. With 9 bases clipped from V and 4 bases from J, the junction kept 9 bases outside the gene matches. Germline V gene lookup returns CDR1 KGHSH and CDR2 LQKENI. This CDR3 contains 15 residues. CDR3 bases: TGTGCCAGTTCCCCAAAAGCGGGAGGGTACAATGAGCAGTTCTTC. Its translation is CASSPKAGGYNEQFF.

The chain combines TRBV2 with TRBJ2-1; TRBD2 matches 10 bases. J was trimmed by 7 bases and V by 8 bases; bases with no gene match: 17. Germline V gene sequence: CDR1 SNHLY, CDR2 FYNNEI. The CDR3 covers 17 residues. CDR3 region: CASERPGLAFSGNEQFF. CDR3 DNA sequence: TGTGCCAGCGAACGACCGGGACTAGCGTTTTCGGGTAATGAGCAGTTCTTC. Using reference TRBV2 and TRBJ2-1 for the parts outside the CDR3, the full variable domain is EPEVTQTPSHQVTQMGQEVILRCVPISNHLYFYWYRQILGQKVEFLVSFYNNEISEKSEIFDDQFSVERPDGSNFTLKIRSTKLEDSAMYFCASERPGLAFSGNEQFFGPGTRLTVL.

V is TRBV5-1 and J is TRBJ2-1; 9 nucleotides line up with TRBD2. The V gene's germline CDR1 is SGHRS and CDR2 YFSETQ. V shed 0 bases and J 12 bases; nucleotides not matched to a gene: 13. This CDR3 has 16 amino acids. This CDR3 is CASSLAGSSGASGQFF. The CDR3 DNA reads TGCGCCAGCAGCTTGGCCGGGTCTAGCGGGGCGTCGGGGCAGTTCTTC.

This chain joins TRBV20-1 and TRBJ2-3; D gene ambiguous. The V gene lost 3 bases and the J gene lost 3 bases, with 7 bases spanning the gap. The CDR3 loop spans 12 amino acids. CDR1 and CDR2 (germline): DFQATT, SNEGSKA (reference sequence). The CDR3 nucleotides are TGCAGTGCTAGTACCGGTACAGATACGCAGTATTTT. Amino acid sequence: CSASTGTDTQYF.